These T cell receptor beta chains were read from a single sample in a study of T cells in Graves' hyperthyroidism and ophthalmopathy. TCRdb re-analysed the multiplex PCR reads in MiXCR, keeping a single row per CDR3 protein. The repertoire holds 500,000 to 600,000 distinct CDR3 sequences, about 45% seen once, with roughly 20% in the top ten. Sequences were obtained from peripheral blood or thyroid tissue (not recorded which). Receptors were obtained from an adult woman with Graves' disease, either hyperthyroidism or ophthalmopathy (not recorded which). The CDR3 runs from the conserved cysteine through the conserved F or W. Each record gives: J gene, V gene, clone size, D gene, CDR3 protein, CDR3 DNA. D genes are given only for firm matches. Rows may omit the clone size; those that give it use once, few, many or a size class.

J gene: TRBJ2-7; V gene: TRBV2; clone size: once; D gene: TRBD2; CDR3 protein: CASLAGEHEQYF; CDR3 DNA: TGTGCCAGCTTAGCGGGAGAACACGAGCAGTACTTC
J gene: TRBJ2-5; V gene: TRBV7-9; clone size: NA; D gene: NA; CDR3 protein: CASSSSSAETQYF; CDR3 DNA: TGTGCCAGCAGTTCCTCTAGCGCAGAGACCCAGTACTTC
J gene: TRBJ1-4; V gene: TRBV12-3/TRBV12-4; clone size: many; D gene: NA; CDR3 protein: CASSSRAFPREKLFF; CDR3 DNA: TGTGCCAGCAGTTCCCGGGCCTTTCCCCGGGAAAAACTGTTTTTT
J gene: TRBJ1-3; V gene: TRBV2; clone size: NA; D gene: NA; CDR3 protein: CASTQRALFSLTGNTIYF; CDR3 DNA: TGTGCCAGCACTCAGCGTGCCCTCTTCTCCCTTACTGGAAACACCATATATTTT
J gene: TRBJ1-2; V gene: TRBV11-2; clone size: many; D gene: NA; CDR3 protein: CASSLFRKDGYTF; CDR3 DNA: TGTGCCAGCAGCTTATTCAGGAAGGATGGCTACACCTTC
J gene: TRBJ2-5; V gene: TRBV9; clone size: many; D gene: NA; CDR3 protein: CASTGGAAGETQYF; CDR3 DNA: TGTGCCAGCACCGGTGGGGCGGCGGGAGAGACCCAGTACTTC
J gene: TRBJ1-5; V gene: TRBV19; clone size: many; D gene: NA; CDR3 protein: CASSNDLRVQPQHF; CDR3 DNA: TGTGCCAGTAGTAACGACTTGAGGGTACAGCCCCAGCATTTT
J gene: TRBJ2-5; V gene: TRBV20-1; clone size: NA; D gene: TRBD2; CDR3 protein: CSGLAGGRRETQYF; CDR3 DNA: TGCAGCGGGCTAGCGGGAGGACGCAGGGAGACCCAGTACTTC
J gene: TRBJ2-2; V gene: TRBV7-3; clone size: many; D gene: TRBD2; CDR3 protein: CASSLSSGNTGELFF; CDR3 DNA: TGTGCCAGCAGCTTATCTAGCGGCAACACCGGGGAGCTGTTTTTT
J gene: TRBJ2-7; V gene: TRBV20-1; clone size: NA; D gene: TRBD1; CDR3 protein: CSARTGTGSYEQYF; CDR3 DNA: TGCAGTGCCCGTACCGGGACAGGGTCCTACGAGCAGTACTTC
J gene: TRBJ2-7; V gene: TRBV10-2; clone size: once; D gene: NA; CDR3 protein: CASSDSGLSDEQYF; CDR3 DNA: TGCGCCAGCAGTGACTCCGGGCTCTCGGACGAGCAGTACTTC
J gene: TRBJ2-7; V gene: TRBV2; clone size: NA; D gene: TRBD2; CDR3 protein: CASSEGETLAGGLGEQYF; CDR3 DNA: TGTGCCAGCAGTGAAGGGGAGACTCTAGCGGGGGGATTGGGGGAGCAGTACTTC
J gene: TRBJ1-5; V gene: TRBV7-9; clone size: NA; D gene: NA; CDR3 protein: CASSVPQHF; CDR3 DNA: TGTGCCAGCAGCGTGCCCCAGCATTTT
J gene: TRBJ1-6; V gene: TRBV9; clone size: few; D gene: NA; CDR3 protein: CASSAESSYSSPLHF; CDR3 DNA: TGTGCCAGCAGCGCCGAAAGCTCCTATAGTTCACCCCTCCACTTT
J gene: TRBJ2-7; V gene: TRBV10-3; clone size: NA; D gene: NA; CDR3 protein: CAISDARFSYEQYF; CDR3 DNA: TGTGCCATCAGTGACGCCAGGTTCTCCTACGAGCAGTACTTC
J gene: TRBJ2-7; V gene: TRBV14; clone size: many; D gene: TRBD2; CDR3 protein: CASSQDWASGKQYF; CDR3 DNA: TGTGCCAGCAGCCAAGATTGGGCTAGCGGTAAGCAGTACTTC
J gene: TRBJ2-6; V gene: TRBV29-1; clone size: many; D gene: NA; CDR3 protein: CSVVGTHTGANVLTF; CDR3 DNA: TGCAGCGTTGTAGGGACCCACACTGGGGCCAACGTCCTGACTTTC
J gene: TRBJ1-3; V gene: TRBV7-8; clone size: few; D gene: NA; CDR3 protein: CASSLGTANTIYF; CDR3 DNA: TGTGCCAGCAGCTTAGGGACGGCGAACACCATATATTTT
J gene: TRBJ2-7; V gene: TRBV29-1; clone size: few; D gene: NA; CDR3 protein: CSVATGTSGNLYF; CDR3 DNA: NA
J gene: TRBJ1-4; V gene: TRBV12-3/TRBV12-4; clone size: NA; D gene: NA; CDR3 protein: CASRLGTNEKLFF; CDR3 DNA: TGTGCCAGCAGGCTCGGGACTAATGAAAAACTGTTTTTT
J gene: TRBJ1-4; V gene: TRBV6-5; clone size: NA; D gene: NA; CDR3 protein: CASSYSSTGVATNEKLFF; CDR3 DNA: TGTGCCAGCAGTTACTCGAGTACTGGAGTTGCAACTAATGAAAAACTGTTTTTT
J gene: TRBJ2-1; V gene: TRBV20-1; clone size: NA; D gene: TRBD2; CDR3 protein: CSAGPGGYNEQFF; CDR3 DNA: TGCAGTGCGGGACCGGGGGGCTACAATGAGCAGTTCTTC
J gene: TRBJ1-6; V gene: TRBV11-2; clone size: many; D gene: NA; CDR3 protein: CASSLDEHPGAAPLHF; CDR3 DNA: TGTGCCAGCAGCTTAGACGAACACCCAGGGGCGGCACCCCTCCACTTT
J gene: TRBJ2-7; V gene: TRBV7-8; clone size: few; D gene: NA; CDR3 protein: CASSLGWLAHYEQYF; CDR3 DNA: TGTGCCAGCAGCTTAGGTTGGCTAGCGCACTACGAGCAGTACTTC
J gene: TRBJ1-5; V gene: TRBV7-2; clone size: few; D gene: NA; CDR3 protein: CASSLVGRGHNQPQHF; CDR3 DNA: TGTGCCAGCAGCTTAGTGGGCAGGGGACACAATCAGCCCCAGCATTTT
J gene: TRBJ2-2; V gene: TRBV12-3/TRBV12-4; clone size: NA; D gene: NA; CDR3 protein: CASSGWVGELFF; CDR3 DNA: TGTGCCAGCAGTGGATGGGTGGGGGAGCTGTTTTTT
J gene: TRBJ2-7; V gene: TRBV27; clone size: NA; D gene: NA; CDR3 protein: CASSLLGVYEQYF; CDR3 DNA: TGTGCCAGCAGTTTATTAGGGGTCTACGAGCAGTACTTC
J gene: TRBJ1-5; V gene: TRBV2; clone size: many; D gene: NA; CDR3 protein: CASSRDWGQPQHF; CDR3 DNA: TGTGCCAGCAGTCGGGACTGGGGTCAGCCCCAGCATTTT
J gene: TRBJ1-1; V gene: TRBV29-1; clone size: NA; D gene: TRBD1; CDR3 protein: CSVERGQAVLAFF; CDR3 DNA: TGCAGCGTTGAAAGGGGACAGGCCGTTTTGGCTTTCTTT
J gene: TRBJ2-7; V gene: TRBV6-1; clone size: NA; D gene: TRBD2; CDR3 protein: CASSEAVAGRDEQYF; CDR3 DNA: TGTGCCAGCAGTGAAGCGGTGGCGGGGAGGGACGAGCAGTACTTC
J gene: TRBJ1-2; V gene: TRBV4-1; clone size: many; D gene: NA; CDR3 protein: CASSAGGDLSLYGYTF; CDR3 DNA: TGCGCCAGCAGCGCCGGGGGGGACCTATCGCTCTATGGCTACACCTTC
J gene: TRBJ1-4; V gene: TRBV6-4; clone size: once; D gene: NA; CDR3 protein: CASSSWGTEKLFF; CDR3 DNA: TGTGCCAGCAGTTCGTGGGGGACAGAAAAACTGTTTTTT
J gene: TRBJ1-5; V gene: TRBV7-6; clone size: once; D gene: NA; CDR3 protein: CASSLAGTRNQPQHF; CDR3 DNA: TGTGCCAGCAGCTTAGCCGGGACGCGCAATCAGCCCCAGCATTTT
J gene: TRBJ2-1; V gene: TRBV5-1; clone size: NA; D gene: NA; CDR3 protein: CASSLVQGLMNEQFF; CDR3 DNA: TGCGCCAGCAGCTTGGTTCAGGGGTTGATGAATGAGCAGTTCTTC
J gene: TRBJ1-2; V gene: TRBV10-2; clone size: few; D gene: NA; CDR3 protein: CASSSGRTVAGYTF; CDR3 DNA: TGCGCCAGCAGCTCCGGGAGAACTGTTGCTGGCTACACCTTC
J gene: TRBJ1-5; V gene: TRBV20-1; clone size: NA; D gene: NA; CDR3 protein: CSAREVGPETQHF; CDR3 DNA: TGCAGTGCTAGAGAAGTAGGGCCGGAGACCCAGCATTTT
J gene: TRBJ1-4; V gene: TRBV7-9; clone size: many; D gene: TRBD1; CDR3 protein: CASSLGRTGTKEKLFF; CDR3 DNA: TGTGCCAGCAGCTTAGGGAGGACAGGGACAAAAGAAAAACTGTTTTTT
J gene: TRBJ2-7; V gene: TRBV3-1; clone size: many; D gene: TRBD2; CDR3 protein: CASSRLAATYYEQYF; CDR3 DNA: TGTGCCAGCAGCCGACTAGCGGCCACGTACTACGAGCAGTACTTC
J gene: TRBJ2-7; V gene: TRBV10-3; clone size: many; D gene: TRBD2; CDR3 protein: CAIGPSGRTYEQYF; CDR3 DNA: TGTGCCATCGGTCCTAGCGGGAGAACCTACGAGCAGTACTTC
J gene: TRBJ2-7; V gene: TRBV7-2; clone size: once; D gene: NA; CDR3 protein: CASSLARGGARSYEQYF; CDR3 DNA: TGTGCCAGCAGCTTAGCGCGGGGCGGGGCACGATCCTACGAGCAGTACTTC
J gene: TRBJ1-2; V gene: TRBV10-3; clone size: many; D gene: NA; CDR3 protein: CAISESEDYGYTF; CDR3 DNA: TGTGCCATCAGTGAGTCGGAAGACTATGGCTACACCTTC